A selection of T cell receptor beta chains follows, all from one sample in a study of tumor-infiltrating lymphocytes in glioblastoma multiforme. TCRdb analysed the multiplex PCR reads with MiXCR anew, one entry per CDR3 protein. The table shows 9,500 to 12,000 distinct CDR3 sequences, with 60% to 70% occurring only once. Material: brain tumor tissue. The source of these receptors is a male donor with glioblastoma. Each CDR3 is given with its conserved first and last residue. D genes are given only for firm matches. The size field is filled for only some rows; it gives once, few, many or a size class.

j_call	v_call	d_call	clone_size	cdr3_nt	cdr3_aa
TRBJ2-3	TRBV20-1	TRBD2	.	TGCAGTGCTAGTCGCCTCGGACTAGTGGGAGGGCCCAGTAGCACAGATACGCAGTATTTT	CSASRLGLVGGPSSTDTQYF
TRBJ2-3	TRBV20-1	.	once	TGCAGTGTAAAAACGGTTTATCCCACAGAAACGCAGTATTTT	CSVKTVYPTETQYF
TRBJ2-3	TRBV20-1	.	.	TGCAGTGCTAGAGATCGCGACTACACGCAGTATTTT	CSARDRDYTQYF
TRBJ2-1	TRBV11-3	.	many	TGTGCCAGCAGCTTAGATGGGTTGGATGAGCAGTTCTTC	CASSLDGLDEQFF
TRBJ1-2	TRBV10-2	.	.	TGCGCCACCTCGATAGACAGCCCGAACTATGGCTACACTTTC	CATSIDSPNYGYTF
TRBJ2-7	TRBV7-8	.	.	TGTGCCAGGAGCAACATGGTCCACGAGCAGTACTTC	CARSNMVHEQYF
TRBJ2-7	TRBV24-1	.	few	TGTGCCACCAGTGATTCATCGGGCAGCGTCTACGAGCAGTACTTC	CATSDSSGSVYEQYF
TRBJ1-4	TRBV29-1	.	.	TGCAGCGTTCAAGAAACCGGGTCCGGGGTAGGAAACCTGTTTTTT	CSVQETGSGVGNLFF
TRBJ2-5	TRBV6-4	TRBD2	many	TGTGCCAGCAGTGACAGGCTAGCGGGAGGTTGGGAGACCCAGTACTTC	CASSDRLAGGWETQYF
TRBJ2-1	TRBV29-1	TRBD1	.	TGCAGGGCTAGCCAGGGGGAGCCCTACAACGAGCAGTTCTTC	CRASQGEPYNEQFF
TRBJ2-1	TRBV11-3	.	once	TGTACCGGCAGCGGAGGATCTAGCAGGATGAGTTCGGGACCCTACAATGAGCAGTTCTTC	CTGSGGSSRMSSGPYNEQFF
TRBJ2-2	TRBV4-2	.	.	TGTGCCAGCAGCCGGATTGGGGCAGCGAACACCGGGGAGCTGTTTTTT	CASSRIGAANTGELFF
TRBJ1-2	TRBV6-2/TRBV6-3	TRBD1	.	TGTGCCAACAGTCGGGACAGGACTAACTATGGCTACACCTTC	CANSRDRTNYGYTF
TRBJ2-6	TRBV7-2	.	.	TGTGCCAGCAATGGGGGTATGACTGGGGCCAACGTCCTGACTTTC	CASNGGMTGANVLTF
TRBJ1-5	TRBV4-1	.	few	TGCGCCAGTAGCCATGACTTAGCAGCCTATCAGCCCCAGCATTTT	CASSHDLAAYQPQHF
TRBJ1-2	TRBV11-2	.	.	TGTGCCAGCAGCCCTCGGTCTTCAGTTAACTATGGCTACACCTTC	CASSPRSSVNYGYTF
TRBJ2-7	TRBV11-2	TRBD2	.	TGTGCCAGCTTAGTTTCTAGCGGGAGGTCCTACGAGCAGTACTTC	CASLVSSGRSYEQYF
TRBJ2-1	TRBV11-2	TRBD2	.	TGTGCCAGCAGCCTAATCCCCGCTAGCGGCACCTACAACGAGCAGTTCTTC	CASSLIPASGTYNEQFF
TRBJ1-6	TRBV12-3/TRBV12-4	.	.	TGTGCCAGCAGTTTGGAGAGCGGCCGGAATTCACTCCTCCACTTT	CASSLESGRNSLLHF
TRBJ2-5	TRBV20-1	TRBD2	.	TGCAGTGCTAGGGATGAGCGGGGGGCGTTCAAAGATACCCAGTACTTC	CSARDERGAFKDTQYF
TRBJ2-1	TRBV4-2	TRBD2	.	TGTGCCAGCAGCCGAGGACTAGCGGGGGGTAGGGGTGAGCAGTTCTTC	CASSRGLAGGRGEQFF
TRBJ2-2	TRBV11-2	TRBD2	many	TGTGCCAGCAGCTTAAGGCTAGCGGAGAACACCGGGGAGCTGTTTTTT	CASSLRLAENTGELFF
TRBJ2-7	TRBV11-3	.	few	TGTGCCAGCAGCTTAGTAGCGTCCACCTACGAGCAGTACTTC	CASSLVASTYEQYF
TRBJ2-1	TRBV11-3	TRBD2	.	TGTGCCAGCAGCTTGAGGCCTACTAGCGGGGCTGACAATGAGCAGTTCTTC	CASSLRPTSGADNEQFF
TRBJ2-4	TRBV20-1	.	.	TGCAGTGCTGTCGACAGGGGAGGGGCCCAAAACATTCAGTACTTC	CSAVDRGGAQNIQYF
TRBJ1-1	TRBV6-1	.	.	TGTGCCAGCAGTCTTAACAGGGACATTGAAGCTTTCTTC	CASSLNRDIEAFF
TRBJ2-3	TRBV10-3	.	.	TGTGCCATCAGTGGGTCAAATGCAGATACGCAGTATTTT	CAISGSNADTQYF
TRBJ1-1	TRBV7-9	.	many	TGTGCCAGCAGCCTCACGCCCCTAGGACAGCACACTGAAGCTTTCTTT	CASSLTPLGQHTEAFF
TRBJ1-2	TRBV4-2	TRBD1	.	TGTGCCAGCAGCCAAGAGCTCCGGACAGGAGAAGTTAACGGCTACACCTTC	CASSQELRTGEVNGYTF
TRBJ2-1	TRBV5-4	TRBD2	medium-sized	TGTGCCACCTACCCCGGGACTAGCGGGAGGGCCTACAATGAGCAGTTCTTC	CATYPGTSGRAYNEQFF
TRBJ1-2	TRBV12-3/TRBV12-4	.	few	TGTGCCAGTAGTTTGAGGGTATTCAGTGGCTACACCTTC	CASSLRVFSGYTF
TRBJ1-2	TRBV20-1	.	.	TGCAGTGTCCCCCGGGGGACCGGCTACACCTTC	CSVPRGTGYTF
TRBJ2-7	TRBV7-8	.	.	TGTGCCAGCAGCAGCAGGGTCCAAGAGCAGTACTTC	CASSSRVQEQYF
TRBJ2-7	TRBV2	.	few	TGTGCCAGCACTCGGGGTAGGCAAACCTACGAGCAGTACTTC	CASTRGRQTYEQYF
TRBJ2-5	TRBV6-5	.	.	TGTGCCAGCAGTTACCGGGGTGGGCCACAAGAGACCCAGTACTTC	CASSYRGGPQETQYF
TRBJ2-3	TRBV3-1	.	many	TGTGCCAGCGACGACAGTAACACAGATACGCAGTATTTT	CASDDSNTDTQYF
TRBJ2-1	TRBV30	.	.	TGTGTCCGGAGTCTAAAGGAGTTCATAGACAATGAGCAGTTCTTC	CVRSLKEFIDNEQFF
TRBJ2-3	TRBV11-2	TRBD2	once	TGTGACAGCAGCTTACTAGCGGGGGGAGATATGCAGTATTTT	CDSSLLAGGDMQYF
TRBJ2-5	TRBV10-3	.	.	TGTGCCATCAGTGACATTGTAGGCAGGGGTGCCCAAGAAACCCAGTACTTC	CAISDIVGRGAQETQYF
TRBJ2-1	TRBV20-1	.	.	TGCAGCACTAGAGATGAGGCAGGGCTGTATGAGCACTTCTTC	CSTRDEAGLYEHFF
TRBJ2-7	TRBV28	TRBD1	many	TGTGCCAGCAGTTGGCCCGCTACAGGGGGAGGGCAGTACTTC	CASSWPATGGGQYF
TRBJ2-7	TRBV4-1	TRBD2	.	TGCGCCAGCAGCCAAGCCCGGGAGGGCTACGAGCAATACTTC	CASSQAREGYEQYF
TRBJ2-1	TRBV4-2	TRBD2	.	TGTGCCAGCAGCCAACAAGACCTAGCGGGGAAGCTAGGTGAGCAGTTCTTC	CASSQQDLAGKLGEQFF
TRBJ1-1	TRBV10-3	.	few	TGTGCCATCAGTAAGGGAGGGGAGAACACTGAAGCTTTCTTT	CAISKGGENTEAFF
TRBJ2-7	TRBV10-1	.	medium-sized	TGCGCCAGCAGTGCCAATCCGATGGGGGAGCAGTACTTC	CASSANPMGEQYF
TRBJ2-5	TRBV11-3	.	.	TGCGCCAGCTCCCCCCCCGGGGAAGATACCCAGTACTTC	CASSPPGEDTQYF
TRBJ2-7	TRBV11-2	.	.	TGTGCCAACAGCTTCTCTATCCTAGCATTATACGAGCAGTACTTC	CANSFSILALYEQYF
TRBJ2-1	TRBV20-1	.	.	TGCAGTGCTAGTGGGGACAACACTTACAATGAGCAGTTCTTC	CSASGDNTYNEQFF
TRBJ2-7	TRBV6-2/TRBV6-3	TRBD1	.	TGTGCCAGCACTTACTATGGACAGGCCCCCTACGAGCAGTGCTTC	CASTYYGQAPYEQCF
TRBJ2-1	TRBV6-1	TRBD1	medium-sized	TGTGCCAGCAGTGAAGTACGAAGGACAGGGGGGCTGCTCTTC	CASSEVRRTGGLLF
TRBJ2-1	TRBV20-1	TRBD2	.	TGCAGTGCTAGAATTAGCGGGAGGTACAATGAGCAGTTCTTC	CSARISGRYNEQFF
TRBJ2-1	TRBV4-1	.	many	TGCGCCAGCAGCCATCCGACAGATGAGCAGTTCTTC	CASSHPTDEQFF
TRBJ2-1	TRBV6-1	.	.	TGTGCCAGTAGTCTCGATTATAGCCCTTTCAATGAGCAGTTCTTC	CASSLDYSPFNEQFF
TRBJ2-3	TRBV28	TRBD2	many	TGTGCCAGCAGCAGGACTAGCGGGATCTCAGATACGCAGTATTTT	CASSRTSGISDTQYF
TRBJ1-1	TRBV12-3/TRBV12-4	.	many	TGTGCCAGCGGTTTCTCGAACACTGAAGCTTTCTTT	CASGFSNTEAFF